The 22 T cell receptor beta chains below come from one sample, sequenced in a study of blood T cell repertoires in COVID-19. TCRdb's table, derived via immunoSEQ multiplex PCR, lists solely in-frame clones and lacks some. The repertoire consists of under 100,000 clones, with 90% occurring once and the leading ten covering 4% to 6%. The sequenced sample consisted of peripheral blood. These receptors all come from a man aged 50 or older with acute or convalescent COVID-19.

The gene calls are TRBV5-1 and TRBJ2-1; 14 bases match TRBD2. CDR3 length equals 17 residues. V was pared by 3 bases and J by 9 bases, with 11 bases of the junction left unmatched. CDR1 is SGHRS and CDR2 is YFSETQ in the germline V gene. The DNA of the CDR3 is TGCGCCAGCAGCTGGGGGGTTGGGACTAGCGGGAGAGGTGAGCAGTTCTTC. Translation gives CASSWGVGTSGRGEQFF.

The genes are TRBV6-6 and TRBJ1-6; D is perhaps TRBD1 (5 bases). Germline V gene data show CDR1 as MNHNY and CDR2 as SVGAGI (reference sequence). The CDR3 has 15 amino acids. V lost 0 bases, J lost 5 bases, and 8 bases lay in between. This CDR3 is CASSYSSGNNSPLHF. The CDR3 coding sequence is TGTGCCAGCAGTTACTCGTCAGGGAATAATTCACCCCTCCACTTT.

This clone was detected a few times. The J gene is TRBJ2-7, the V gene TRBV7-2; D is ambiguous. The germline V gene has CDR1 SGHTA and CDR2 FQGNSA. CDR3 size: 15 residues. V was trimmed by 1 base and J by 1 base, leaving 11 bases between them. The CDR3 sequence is CASSLVGGVSYEQYF. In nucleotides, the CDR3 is TGTGCCAGCAGCTTAGTTGGCGGAGTTTCCTACGAGCAGTACTTC.

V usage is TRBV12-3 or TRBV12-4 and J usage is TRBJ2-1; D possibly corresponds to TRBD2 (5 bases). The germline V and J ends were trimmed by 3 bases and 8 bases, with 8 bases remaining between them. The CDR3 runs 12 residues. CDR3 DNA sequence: TGTGCCAGCAGTTTGAGGCGGGATGAGCAGTTCTTC. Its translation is CASSLRRDEQFF.

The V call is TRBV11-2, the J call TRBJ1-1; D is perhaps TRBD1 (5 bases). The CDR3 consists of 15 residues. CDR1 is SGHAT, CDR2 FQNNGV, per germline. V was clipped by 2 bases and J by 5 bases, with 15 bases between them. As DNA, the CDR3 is TGTGCCAGCAGCTTATATATGGGGGGTGGAACTGAAGCTTTCTTT. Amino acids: CASSLYMGGGTEAFF.

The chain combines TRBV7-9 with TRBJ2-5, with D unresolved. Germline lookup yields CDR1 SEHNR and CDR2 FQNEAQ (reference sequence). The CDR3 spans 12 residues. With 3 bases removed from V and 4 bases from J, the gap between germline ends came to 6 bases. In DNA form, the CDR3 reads TGTGCCAGCAGCTTGGAGCGAGAGACCCAGTACTTC. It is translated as CASSLERETQYF.

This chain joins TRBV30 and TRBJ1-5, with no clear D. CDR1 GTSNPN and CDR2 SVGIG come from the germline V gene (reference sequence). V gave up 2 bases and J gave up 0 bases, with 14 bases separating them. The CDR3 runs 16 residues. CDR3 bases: TGTGCCTGGAGTCGGGGTGGGAGAAATAGCAATCAGCCCCAGCATTTT. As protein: CAWSRGGRNSNQPQHF. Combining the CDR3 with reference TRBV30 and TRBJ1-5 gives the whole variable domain SQTIHQWPATLVQPVGSPLSLECTVEGTSNPNLYWYRQAAGRGLQLLFYSVGIGQISSEVPQNLSASRPQDRQFILSSKKLLLSDSGFYLCAWSRGGRNSNQPQHFGDGTRLSIL.

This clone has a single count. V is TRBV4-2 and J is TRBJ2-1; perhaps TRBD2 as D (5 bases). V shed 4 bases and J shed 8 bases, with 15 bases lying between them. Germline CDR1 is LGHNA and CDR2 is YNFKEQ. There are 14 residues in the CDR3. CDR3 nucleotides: TGTGCCAGCAGCCCCATGGGGTCCGGGGATGAGCAGTTCTTC. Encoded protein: CASSPMGSGDEQFF.

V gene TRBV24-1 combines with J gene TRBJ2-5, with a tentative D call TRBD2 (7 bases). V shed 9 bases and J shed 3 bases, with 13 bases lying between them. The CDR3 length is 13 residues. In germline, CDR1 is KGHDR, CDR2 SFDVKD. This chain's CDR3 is CATQQGGKETQYF. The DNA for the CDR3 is TGTGCCACCCAACAGGGAGGGAAAGAGACCCAGTACTTC.

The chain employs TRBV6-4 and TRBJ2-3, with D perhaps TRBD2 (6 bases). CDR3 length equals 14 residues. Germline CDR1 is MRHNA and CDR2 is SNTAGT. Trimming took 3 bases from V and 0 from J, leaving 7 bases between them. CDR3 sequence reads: CASSESGSTDTQYF. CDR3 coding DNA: TGTGCCAGCAGTGAAAGCGGGAGCACAGATACGCAGTATTTT.

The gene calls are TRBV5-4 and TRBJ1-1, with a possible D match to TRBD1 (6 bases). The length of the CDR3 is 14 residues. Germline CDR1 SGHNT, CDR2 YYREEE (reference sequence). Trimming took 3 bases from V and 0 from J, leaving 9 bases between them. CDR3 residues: CASSYGQLNTEAFF. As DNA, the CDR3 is TGTGCCAGCAGCTACGGACAGCTGAACACTGAAGCTTTCTTT.

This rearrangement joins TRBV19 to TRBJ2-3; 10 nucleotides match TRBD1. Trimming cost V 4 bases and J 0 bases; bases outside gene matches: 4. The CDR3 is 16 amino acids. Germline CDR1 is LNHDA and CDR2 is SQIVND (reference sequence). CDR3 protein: CASSRQGATSTDTQYF. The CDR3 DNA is TGTGCCAGTAGTAGACAGGGGGCTACTAGCACAGATACGCAGTATTTT.

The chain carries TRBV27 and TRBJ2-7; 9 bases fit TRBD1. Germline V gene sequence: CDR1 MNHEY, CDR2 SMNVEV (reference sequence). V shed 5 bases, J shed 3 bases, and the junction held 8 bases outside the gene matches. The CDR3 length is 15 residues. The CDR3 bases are TGTGCCAGCAGTGCTCCGGGACAGGGAGTCTACGAGCAGTACTTC. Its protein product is CASSAPGQGVYEQYF.

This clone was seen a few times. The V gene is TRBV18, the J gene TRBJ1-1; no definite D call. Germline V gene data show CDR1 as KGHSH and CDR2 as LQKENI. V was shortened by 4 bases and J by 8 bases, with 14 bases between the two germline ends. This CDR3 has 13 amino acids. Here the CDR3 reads CASSRSFQEEAFF. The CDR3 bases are TGTGCCAGCTCACGTTCCTTCCAGGAAGAAGCTTTCTTT.

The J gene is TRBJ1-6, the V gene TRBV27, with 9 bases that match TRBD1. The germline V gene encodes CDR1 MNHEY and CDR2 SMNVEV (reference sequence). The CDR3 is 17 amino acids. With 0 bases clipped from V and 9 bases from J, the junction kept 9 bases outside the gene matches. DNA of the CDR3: TGTGCCAGCAGTTTATCGGGACAGGGATGTTGCCCTTCACCCCTCCACTTT. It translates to CASSLSGQGCCPSPLHF.

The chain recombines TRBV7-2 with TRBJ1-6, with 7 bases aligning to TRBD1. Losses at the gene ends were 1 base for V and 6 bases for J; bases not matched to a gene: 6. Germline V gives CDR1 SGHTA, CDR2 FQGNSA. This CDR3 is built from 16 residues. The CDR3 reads CASSLEGRGINSPLHF. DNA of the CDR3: TGTGCCAGCAGCTTAGAGGGCAGGGGGATTAATTCACCCCTCCACTTT.

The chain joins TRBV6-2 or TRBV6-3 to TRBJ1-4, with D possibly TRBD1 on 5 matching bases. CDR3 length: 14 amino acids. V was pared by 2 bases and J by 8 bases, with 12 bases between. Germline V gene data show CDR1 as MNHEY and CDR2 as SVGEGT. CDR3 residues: CASSYGRVEEKLFF. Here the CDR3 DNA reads TGTGCCAGCAGTTACGGCAGGGTGGAAGAAAAACTGTTTTTT.

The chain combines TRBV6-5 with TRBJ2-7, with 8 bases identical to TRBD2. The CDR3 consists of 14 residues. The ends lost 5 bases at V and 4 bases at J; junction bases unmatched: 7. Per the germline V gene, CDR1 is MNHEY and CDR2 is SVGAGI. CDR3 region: CASSPGLGIYEQYF. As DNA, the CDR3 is TGTGCCAGCAGTCCGGGACTAGGGATATACGAGCAGTACTTC.

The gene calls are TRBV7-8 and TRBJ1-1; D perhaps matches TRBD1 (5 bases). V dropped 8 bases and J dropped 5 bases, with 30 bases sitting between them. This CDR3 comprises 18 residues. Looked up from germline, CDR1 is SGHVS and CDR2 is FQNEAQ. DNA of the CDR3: TGTGCCAGCCGCAGCTTACACGAGTGGGGACTCGGTAGAACTGAAGCTTTCTTT. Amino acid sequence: CASRSLHEWGLGRTEAFF.

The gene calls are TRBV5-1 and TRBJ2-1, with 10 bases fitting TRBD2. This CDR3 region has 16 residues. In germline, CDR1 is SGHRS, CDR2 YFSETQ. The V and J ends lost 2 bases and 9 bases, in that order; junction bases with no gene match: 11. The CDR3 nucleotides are TGCGCCAGCAGCTTAAGGCTAGCGGGAGTTAATTCTGAGCAGTTCTTC. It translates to CASSLRLAGVNSEQFF.

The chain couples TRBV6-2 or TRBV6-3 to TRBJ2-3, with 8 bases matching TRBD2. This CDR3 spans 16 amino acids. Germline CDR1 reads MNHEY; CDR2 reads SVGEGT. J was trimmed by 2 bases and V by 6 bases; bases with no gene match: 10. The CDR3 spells CASSPPGLDLTDTQYF. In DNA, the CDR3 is TGTGCCAGCAGCCCACCGGGACTAGACCTCACAGATACGCAGTATTTT.

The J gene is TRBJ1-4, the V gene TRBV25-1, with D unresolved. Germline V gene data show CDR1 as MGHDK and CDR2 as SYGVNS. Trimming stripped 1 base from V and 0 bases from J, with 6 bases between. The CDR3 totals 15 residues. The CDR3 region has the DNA TGTGCCAGCAGTGAATGGCGGACAACTAATGAAAAACTGTTTTTT. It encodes CASSEWRTTNEKLFF.